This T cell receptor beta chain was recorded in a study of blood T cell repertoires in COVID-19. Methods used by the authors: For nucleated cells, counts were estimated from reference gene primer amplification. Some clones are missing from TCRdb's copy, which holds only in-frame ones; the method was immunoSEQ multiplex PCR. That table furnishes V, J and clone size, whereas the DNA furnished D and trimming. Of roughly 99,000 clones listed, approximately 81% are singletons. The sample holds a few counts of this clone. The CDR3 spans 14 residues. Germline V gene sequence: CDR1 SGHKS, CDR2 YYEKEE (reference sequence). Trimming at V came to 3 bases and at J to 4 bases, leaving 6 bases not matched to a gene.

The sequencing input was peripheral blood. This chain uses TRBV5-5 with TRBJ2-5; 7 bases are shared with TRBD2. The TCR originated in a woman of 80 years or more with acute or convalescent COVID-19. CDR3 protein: CASSWGGGGETQYF. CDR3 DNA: TGTGCCAGCAGCTGGGGAGGCGGGGGAGAGACCCAGTACTTC.